The 2 T cell receptor beta chains reported below all come from one sample, sequenced in a study of cytomegalovirus exposure and HLA in healthy donors. The primer mix had 60 Vbeta and 13 Jbeta primers. Generated by immunoSEQ multiplex PCR, the TCRdb table keeps only in-frame clones and is missing some. The sample holds roughly 110,000 clones; around 72% are singletons and the top ten take around 13%. The sequenced sample was PBMCs. The receptors were sampled from a woman between 35 and 50 years old in good health and CMV-seropositive.

The genes are TRBV2 and TRBJ1-5; D gene unclear. V lost 4 bases, J lost 1 base, and 8 bases lay in between. The CDR3 covers 14 residues. Germline CDR1 and CDR2: SNHLY and FYNNEI. CDR3 bases: TGTGCCAGCAGTGTTACTGAAAGCAATCAGCCCCAGCATTTT. It yields the protein CASSVTESNQPQHF.

The rearrangement links TRBV2 to TRBJ2-5; tentative D call: TRBD1 (5 bases). The CDR3 runs 14 residues. Germline assignment: CDR1 SNHLY and CDR2 FYNNEI. Trimming removed 1 base at V and 6 bases at J, with 12 bases between. Here the CDR3 reads CASSEEAGWQTQYF. CDR3 DNA: TGTGCCAGCAGTGAAGAGGCAGGGTGGCAGACCCAGTACTTC.